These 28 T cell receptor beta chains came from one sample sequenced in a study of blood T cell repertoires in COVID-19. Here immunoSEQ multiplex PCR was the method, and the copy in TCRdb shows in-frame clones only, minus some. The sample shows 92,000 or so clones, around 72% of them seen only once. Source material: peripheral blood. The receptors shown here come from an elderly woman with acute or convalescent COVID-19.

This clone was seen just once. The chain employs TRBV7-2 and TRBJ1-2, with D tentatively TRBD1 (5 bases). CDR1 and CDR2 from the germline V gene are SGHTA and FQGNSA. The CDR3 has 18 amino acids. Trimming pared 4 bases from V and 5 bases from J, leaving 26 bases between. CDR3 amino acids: CASSSKRSGRDFRYGYTF. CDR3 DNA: TGTGCCAGCAGCTCCAAACGATCCGGCAGGGACTTTCGATATGGCTACACCTTC.

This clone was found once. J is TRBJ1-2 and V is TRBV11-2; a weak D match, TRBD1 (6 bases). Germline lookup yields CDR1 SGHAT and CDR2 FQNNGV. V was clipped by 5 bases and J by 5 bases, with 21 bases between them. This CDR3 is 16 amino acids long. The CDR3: CASSPTRGGALYGYTF. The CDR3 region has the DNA TGTGCCAGCAGCCCAACCCGGGGGGGGGCGCTTTATGGCTACACCTTC.

CDR3 bases: TGTGCCAGCTCACCACCGGGGAGCAGGAGGAACACTGAAGCTTTCTTT. It encodes CASSPPGSRRNTEAFF. The chain couples TRBV18 to TRBJ1-1; D is undetermined. This CDR3 spans 16 amino acids. The germline gives CDR1 KGHSH, CDR2 LQKENI. V was pared by 0 bases and J by 1 base, with 12 bases between.

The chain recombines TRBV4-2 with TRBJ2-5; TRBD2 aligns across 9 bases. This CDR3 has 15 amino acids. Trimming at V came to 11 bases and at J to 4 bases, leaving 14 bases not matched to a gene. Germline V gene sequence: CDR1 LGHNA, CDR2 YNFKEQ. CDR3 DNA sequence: TGTGCCTGCGCGGCTAGCGGGGACGGCGGAGAGACCCAGTACTTC. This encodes CACAASGDGGETQYF.

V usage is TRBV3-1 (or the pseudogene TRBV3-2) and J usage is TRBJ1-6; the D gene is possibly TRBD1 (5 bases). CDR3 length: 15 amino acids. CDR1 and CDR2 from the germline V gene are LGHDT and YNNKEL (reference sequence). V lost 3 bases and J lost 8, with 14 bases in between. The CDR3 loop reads CASSHQRVGDSPLHF. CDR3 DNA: TGTGCCAGCAGCCACCAAAGAGTAGGGGATTCACCCCTCCACTTT.

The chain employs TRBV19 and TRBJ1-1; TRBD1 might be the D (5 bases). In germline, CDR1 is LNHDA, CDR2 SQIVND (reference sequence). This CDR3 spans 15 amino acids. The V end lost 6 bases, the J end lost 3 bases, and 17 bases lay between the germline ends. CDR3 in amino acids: CASRFGQGGDTEAFF. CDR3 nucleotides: TGTGCCAGTAGATTCGGTCAGGGAGGGGACACTGAAGCTTTCTTT.

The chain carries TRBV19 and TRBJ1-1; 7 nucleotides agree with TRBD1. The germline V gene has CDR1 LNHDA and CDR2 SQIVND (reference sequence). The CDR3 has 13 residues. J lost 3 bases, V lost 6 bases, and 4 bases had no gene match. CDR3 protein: CASSPDRDTEAFF. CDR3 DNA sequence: TGTGCCAGTAGCCCAGACAGGGACACTGAAGCTTTCTTT.

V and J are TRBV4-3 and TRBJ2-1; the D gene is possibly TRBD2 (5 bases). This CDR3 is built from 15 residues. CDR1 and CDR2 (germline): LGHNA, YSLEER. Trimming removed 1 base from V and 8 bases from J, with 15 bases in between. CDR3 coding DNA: TGCGCCAGCAGCCAAGCTCGGACTTCGATGTATGAGCAGTTCTTC. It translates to CASSQARTSMYEQFF.

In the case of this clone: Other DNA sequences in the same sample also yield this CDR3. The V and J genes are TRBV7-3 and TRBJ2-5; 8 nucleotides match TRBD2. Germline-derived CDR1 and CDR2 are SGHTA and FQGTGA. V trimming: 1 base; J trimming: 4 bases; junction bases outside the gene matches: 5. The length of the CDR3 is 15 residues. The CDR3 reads CASSLNTGGGETQYF. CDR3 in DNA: TGTGCCAGCAGCTTAAATACGGGGGGGGGAGAGACCCAGTACTTC.

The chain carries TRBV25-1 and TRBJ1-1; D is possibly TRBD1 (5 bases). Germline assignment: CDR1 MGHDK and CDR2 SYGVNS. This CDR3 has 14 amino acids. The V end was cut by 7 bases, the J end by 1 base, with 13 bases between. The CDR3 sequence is CASTVGHQNTEAFF. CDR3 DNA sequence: TGTGCCAGCACCGTAGGACACCAGAACACTGAAGCTTTCTTT.

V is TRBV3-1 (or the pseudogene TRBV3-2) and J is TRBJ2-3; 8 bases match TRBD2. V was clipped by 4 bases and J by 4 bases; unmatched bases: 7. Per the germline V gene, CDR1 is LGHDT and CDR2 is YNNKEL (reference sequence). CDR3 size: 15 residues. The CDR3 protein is CASSPRGAGADTQYF. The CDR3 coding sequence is TGTGCCAGCAGCCCGCGGGGGGCCGGGGCAGATACGCAGTATTTT.

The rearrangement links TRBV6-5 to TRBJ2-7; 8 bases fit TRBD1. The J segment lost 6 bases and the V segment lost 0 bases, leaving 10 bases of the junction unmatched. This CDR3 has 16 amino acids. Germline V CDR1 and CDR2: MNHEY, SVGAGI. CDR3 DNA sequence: TGTGCCAGCAGTTACTCCGGGACAGGTGCCCGGGGCGAGCAGTACTTC. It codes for CASSYSGTGARGEQYF.

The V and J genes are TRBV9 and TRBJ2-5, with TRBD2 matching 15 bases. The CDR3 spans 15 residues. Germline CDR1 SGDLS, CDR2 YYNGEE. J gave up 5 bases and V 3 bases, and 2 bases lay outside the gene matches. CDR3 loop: CASSGTSGGAETQYF. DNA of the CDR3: TGTGCCAGCAGCGGGACTAGCGGGGGGGCTGAGACCCAGTACTTC. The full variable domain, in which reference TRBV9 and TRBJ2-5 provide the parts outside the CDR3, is DSGVTQTPKHLITATGQRVTLRCSPRSGDLSVYWYQQSLDQGLQFLIQYYNGEERAKGNILERFSAQQFPDLHSELNLSSLELGDSALYFCASSGTSGGAETQYFGPGTRLLVL.

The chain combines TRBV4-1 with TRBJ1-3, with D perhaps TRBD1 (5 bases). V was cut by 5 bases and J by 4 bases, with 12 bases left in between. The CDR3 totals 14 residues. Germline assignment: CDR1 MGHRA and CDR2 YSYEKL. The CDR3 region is CASSYTGSGNTIYF. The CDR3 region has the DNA TGCGCCAGCAGCTATACAGGTTCCGGAAACACCATATATTTT.

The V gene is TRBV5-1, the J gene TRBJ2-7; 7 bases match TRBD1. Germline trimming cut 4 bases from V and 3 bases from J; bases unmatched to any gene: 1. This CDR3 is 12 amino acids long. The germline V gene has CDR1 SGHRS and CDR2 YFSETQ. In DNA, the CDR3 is TGCGCCAGCAGCCGGGACAGCTACGAGCAGTACTTC. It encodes CASSRDSYEQYF.

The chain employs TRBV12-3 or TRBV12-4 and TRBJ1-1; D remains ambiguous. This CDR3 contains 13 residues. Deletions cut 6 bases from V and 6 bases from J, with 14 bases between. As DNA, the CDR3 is TGTGCCAGCAGACTTGACGGGAGGGCTGAAGCTTTCTTT. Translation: CASRLDGRAEAFF.

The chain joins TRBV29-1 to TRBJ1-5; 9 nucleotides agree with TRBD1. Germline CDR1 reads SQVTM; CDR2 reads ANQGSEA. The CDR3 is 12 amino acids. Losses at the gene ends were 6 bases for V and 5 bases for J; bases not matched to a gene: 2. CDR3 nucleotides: TGCAGCGTATGGGACAGGGATCAGCCCCAGCATTTT. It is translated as CSVWDRDQPQHF.

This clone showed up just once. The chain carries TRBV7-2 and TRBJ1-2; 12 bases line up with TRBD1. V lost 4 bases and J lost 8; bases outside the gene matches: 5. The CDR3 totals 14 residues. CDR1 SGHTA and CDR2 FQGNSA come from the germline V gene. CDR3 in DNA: TGTGCCAGCAGCTCCGGGACAGGGGGCGTGGGCTACACCTTC. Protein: CASSSGTGGVGYTF.

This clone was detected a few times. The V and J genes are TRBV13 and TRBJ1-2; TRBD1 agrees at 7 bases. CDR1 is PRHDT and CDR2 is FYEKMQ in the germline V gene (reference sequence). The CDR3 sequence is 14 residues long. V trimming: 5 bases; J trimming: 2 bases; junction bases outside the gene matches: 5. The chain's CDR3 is CASSPTGLNYGYTF. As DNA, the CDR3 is TGTGCCAGCAGCCCGACAGGGTTAAACTATGGCTACACCTTC.

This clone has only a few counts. For the CDR3, the DNA is TGTGCCAGCAGCCCTGCCCGGGTGGTGTCCAATCAGCCCCAGCATTTT. It is translated as CASSPARVVSNQPQHF. The chain is built from TRBV6-2 or TRBV6-3 and TRBJ1-5; D not certain. The CDR3 has 16 residues. V was clipped by 6 bases and J by 3 bases, with 18 bases between them. From germline, CDR1 is MNHEY and CDR2 SVGEGT.

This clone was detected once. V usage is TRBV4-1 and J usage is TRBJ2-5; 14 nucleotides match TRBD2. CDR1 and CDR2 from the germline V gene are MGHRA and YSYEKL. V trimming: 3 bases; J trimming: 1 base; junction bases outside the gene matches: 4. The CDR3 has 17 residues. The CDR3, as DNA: TGCGCCAGCAGCCAGGTGACTAGCGGGGGGGTCCAAGAGACCCAGTACTTC. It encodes CASSQVTSGGVQETQYF.

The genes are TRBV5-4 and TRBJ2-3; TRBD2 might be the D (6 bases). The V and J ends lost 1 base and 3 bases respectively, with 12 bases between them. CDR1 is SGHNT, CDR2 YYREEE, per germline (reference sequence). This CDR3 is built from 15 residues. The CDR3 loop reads CASSLKSGETDTQYF. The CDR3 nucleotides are TGTGCCAGCAGCTTGAAGTCGGGGGAGACAGATACGCAGTATTTT.

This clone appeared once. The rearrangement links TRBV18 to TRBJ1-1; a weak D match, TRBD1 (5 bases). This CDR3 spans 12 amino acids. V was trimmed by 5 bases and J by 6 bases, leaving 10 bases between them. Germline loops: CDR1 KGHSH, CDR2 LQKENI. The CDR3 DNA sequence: TGTGCCAGCTCATCGGGGGGGGCTGAAGCTTTCTTT. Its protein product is CASSSGGAEAFF.

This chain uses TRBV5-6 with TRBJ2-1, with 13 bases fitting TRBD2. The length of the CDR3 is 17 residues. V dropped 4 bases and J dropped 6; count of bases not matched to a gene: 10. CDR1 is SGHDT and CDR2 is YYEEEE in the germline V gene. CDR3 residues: CASSLRLAGGWGNEQFF. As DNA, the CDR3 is TGTGCCAGCAGCCTTAGACTAGCGGGGGGCTGGGGCAATGAGCAGTTCTTC.

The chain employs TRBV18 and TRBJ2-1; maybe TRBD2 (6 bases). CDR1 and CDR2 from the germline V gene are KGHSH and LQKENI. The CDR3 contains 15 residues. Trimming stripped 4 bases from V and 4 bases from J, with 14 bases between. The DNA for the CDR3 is TGTGCCAGCTCACAAGGGCGGGGCCTGTACAATGAGCAGTTCTTC. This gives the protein CASSQGRGLYNEQFF.

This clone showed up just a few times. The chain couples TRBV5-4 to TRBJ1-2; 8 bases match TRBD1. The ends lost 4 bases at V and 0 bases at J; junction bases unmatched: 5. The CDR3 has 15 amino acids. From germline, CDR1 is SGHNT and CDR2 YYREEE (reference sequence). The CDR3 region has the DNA TGTGCCAGCAGCGCCGGGACAGGAGCTAACTATGGCTACACCTTC. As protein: CASSAGTGANYGYTF. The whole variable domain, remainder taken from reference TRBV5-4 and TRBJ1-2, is ETGVTQSPTHLIKTRGQQVTLRCSSQSGHNTVSWYQQALGQGPQFIFQYYREEENGRGNFPPRFSGLQFPNYSSELNVNALELDDSALYLCASSAGTGANYGYTFGSGTRLTVV.

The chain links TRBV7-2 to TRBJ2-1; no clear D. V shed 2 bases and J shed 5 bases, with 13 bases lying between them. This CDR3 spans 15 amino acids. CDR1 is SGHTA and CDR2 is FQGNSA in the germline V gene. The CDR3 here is CASSLWAGPNNEQFF. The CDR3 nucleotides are TGTGCCAGCAGCTTATGGGCAGGTCCCAACAATGAGCAGTTCTTC. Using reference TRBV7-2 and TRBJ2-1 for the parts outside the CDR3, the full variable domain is GAGVSQSPSNKVTEKGKDVELRCDPISGHTALYWYRQSLGQGLEFLIYFQGNSAPDKSGLPSDRFSAERTGGSVSTLTIQRTQQEDSAVYLCASSLWAGPNNEQFFGPGTRLTVL.

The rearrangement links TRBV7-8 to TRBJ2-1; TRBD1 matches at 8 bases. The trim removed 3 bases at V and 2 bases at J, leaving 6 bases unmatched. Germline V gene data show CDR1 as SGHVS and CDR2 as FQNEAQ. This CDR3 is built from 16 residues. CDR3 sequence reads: CASSFRGQGPYNEQFF. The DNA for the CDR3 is TGTGCCAGCAGCTTTCGAGGACAGGGCCCCTACAATGAGCAGTTCTTC.